A selection of T cell receptor beta chains follows, all from one sample in a study of cytomegalovirus exposure and HLA in healthy donors. TCRdb's table, derived via immunoSEQ multiplex PCR, lists solely in-frame clones and lacks some. Of around 170,000 clones in the sample, approximately 80% were seen once. Input material: PBMCs. The receptors shown here come from a woman aged 45-65 years in good health and CMV-seropositive. Both conserved end residues are part of each CDR3. The D gene is left open where the match is weak. Some rows have no size entry. The others give once, few or many, or a class for an expanded clone.

>NA|TRBV7-6|NA|TRBJ2-5
TGTGCCAGCAGCTTTAGTCGATTGAGGAGGAGACAAGAGACCCAGTACTTC
CASSFSRLRRRQETQYF
>few|TRBV5-1|TRBD2|TRBJ2-5
TGCGCCAGCAGCTTGAAGCGACTAGCGGGGCTGGAGACCCAGTACTTC
CASSLKRLAGLETQYF
>NA|TRBV7-8|TRBD2|TRBJ2-3
TGTGCCAGCAGCCTTAGCGGGGTAAGGGATACGCAGTATTTT
CASSLSGVRDTQYF
>NA|TRBV28|NA|TRBJ2-7
TGTGCCAGCAGTTCCCCGACAGGCCCCTACGAGCAGTACTTC
CASSSPTGPYEQYF
>NA|TRBV19|TRBD1|TRBJ1-2
TGTGCCAGTAGTACGAGCCGGGACAGGGACTATGGCTACACCTTC
CASSTSRDRDYGYTF
>NA|TRBV6-5|TRBD2|TRBJ2-1
TGTGCCAGCAGTGCGGGGGGGCCATACAATGAGCAGTTCTTC
CASSAGGPYNEQFF
>NA|TRBV7-9|TRBD1|TRBJ2-1
TGTGCCAGCACCCGGGGACAGGGGGAGTACAATGAGCAGTTCTTC
CASTRGQGEYNEQFF
>NA|TRBV27|TRBD1|TRBJ1-1
TGTGCCAGCAGTTTAGTGCCAGGGGGATACACTGAAGCTTTCTTT
CASSLVPGGYTEAFF
>NA|TRBV7-9|TRBD2|TRBJ2-1
TGTGCCAGCAGCTTAGGGAGCGGGGGCTGGGATTACAATGAGCAGTTCTTC
CASSLGSGGWDYNEQFF
>NA|TRBV21-1|NA|TRBJ2-7
TGTGCCAGCAGCAGCTTGGGACAGGGGAGTCACGAGCAGTACTTC
CASSSLGQGSHEQYF
>NA|TRBV19|NA|TRBJ1-6
TGTGCCAGTAGTAGACAGAATTCACCCCTCCACTTT
CASSRQNSPLHF
>NA|TRBV11-1|NA|TRBJ2-7
TGTGCCAGCAGCTTGTCCCACTACGAGCAGTACTTC
CASSLSHYEQYF
>NA|TRBV10-3|TRBD1|TRBJ1-1
TGTGCCATCAGTCTGAGGGACAGTGGAGGAGCTGAAGCTTTCTTT
CAISLRDSGGAEAFF
>NA|TRBV27|TRBD1|TRBJ2-5
TGTGCCAGCAGGGACAGGGGGGAAGGGACCCAGTACTTC
CASRDRGEGTQYF
>NA|TRBV5-1|TRBD1|TRBJ2-1
TGCGCCAGCAGCTTGGGGGGACAGATTGCCTACAATGAGCAGTTCTTC
CASSLGGQIAYNEQFF
>NA|TRBV5-3|NA|TRBJ1-1
TGTGCCAGAAGCTTGGGACAGAGACTAGGAGACACTGAAGCTTTCTTT
CARSLGQRLGDTEAFF
>NA|TRBV6-4|NA|TRBJ2-7
TGTGCCAGCAGTCGGAAGGGGTTCTACGAGCAGTACTTC
CASSRKGFYEQYF
>NA|TRBV7-3|NA|TRBJ1-4
TGTGCCAGCAGCGATGGGCCTAGGGGATCTAATGAAAAACTGTTTTTT
CASSDGPRGSNEKLFF
>NA|TRBV27|TRBD2|TRBJ2-3
TGTGCCTCCCTAGCGGGTACGCAGTATTTT
CASLAGTQYF
>NA|TRBV5-4|NA|TRBJ2-7
TGTGCCAGCAGCCGGACGGGAACCTACGAGCAGTACTTC
CASSRTGTYEQYF
>once|TRBV30|TRBD2|TRBJ2-7
TGTGCCTGGACCCGCGGGGGGGCTGGCTCCTACGAGCAGTACTTC
CAWTRGGAGSYEQYF
>NA|TRBV6-5|TRBD1|TRBJ2-7
TGTGCCAGCAGTTACAAGACAGGGGTCTACGAGCAGTACTTC
CASSYKTGVYEQYF
>once|TRBV7-2|TRBD1|TRBJ2-3
TGTGCCAGCAGCTCACAGGGGACAGATACGCAGTATTTT
CASSSQGTDTQYF
>NA|TRBV2|TRBD1|TRBJ2-1
TGTGCCAGCAGTGTGGGACAGGGGTACCTAAATGAGCAGTTCTTC
CASSVGQGYLNEQFF
>NA|TRBV18|TRBD1|TRBJ2-1
TGTGCCAGCTCACCACAAGACAGGGTGGGTGAGCAGTTCTTC
CASSPQDRVGEQFF
>NA|TRBV6-5|NA|TRBJ2-7
TGTGCCAGCGCGTCCTATTCCTACGAGCAGTACTTC
CASASYSYEQYF
>NA|TRBV21-1|NA|TRBJ1-3
TGTGCCAGCAGCAGGAGGGACAGTCACTCTGGAAACACCATATATTTT
CASSRRDSHSGNTIYF
>NA|TRBV5-1|NA|TRBJ2-5
TGCGCCAGCAGCCAAAGACTACCCAACATAGAGACCCAGTACTTC
CASSQRLPNIETQYF
>NA|TRBV28|NA|TRBJ1-1
TGTGCCAGCAGTTTAGGGCGCAAGGGGACTGAAGCTTTCTTT
CASSLGRKGTEAFF
>NA|TRBV7-9|TRBD1|TRBJ1-1
TGTTCCAGCAGCTCAGACAGGGCGGCTGAAGCTTTCTTT
CSSSSDRAAEAFF
>NA|TRBV4-1|NA|TRBJ1-2
TGCGCCAGCAGCCAAGTCGGCGAGGGAAACTATGGCTACACCTTC
CASSQVGEGNYGYTF
>NA|TRBV5-1|TRBD1|TRBJ1-2
TGCGCCAGCAGTCCGGGACAGGGACCTGGCTACACCTTC
CASSPGQGPGYTF
>NA|TRBV2|NA|TRBJ2-2
TGTGCCAGCAGTGAAAGGAGGGTCGCCGGGGAGCTGTTTTTT
CASSERRVAGELFF
>NA|TRBV18|NA|TRBJ2-1
TGTGCCAGCTCCCCCGGCCAGGGAGGTGAGCAGTTCTTC
CASSPGQGGEQFF
>NA|TRBV6-6|NA|TRBJ1-5
TGTGCCAGCAGTTATCTCGGAGGGGTTCAGCCCCAGCATTTT
CASSYLGGVQPQHF
>NA|TRBV6-5|TRBD1|TRBJ2-3
TGTGCCAGCAAAACTACAGGGGCCGATACGCAGTATTTT
CASKTTGADTQYF
>NA|TRBV4-2|TRBD2|TRBJ2-1
TGTGCCAGCAGCCAAGAAATAGCGGGGGGACCATACAATGAGCAGTTCTTC
CASSQEIAGGPYNEQFF
>NA|TRBV9|NA|TRBJ2-5
TGTGCCAGCAGCGTAGCTGGGACTTCTGGGGAGACCCAGTACTTC
CASSVAGTSGETQYF
>NA|TRBV6-1|TRBD1|TRBJ1-2
TGTGCCAGCAGGTTGGGACAGGGGGCTGTTGGCTACACCTTC
CASRLGQGAVGYTF
>NA|TRBV19|NA|TRBJ1-5
TGTGCCAGTAGTATGCCAGGGTGGGGGCCCCAGCATTTT
CASSMPGWGPQHF
>NA|TRBV6-5|TRBD1|TRBJ2-2
TGTGCCAGCAGTTACGTCGACAGGGCGGGCGGGGAGCTGTTTTTT
CASSYVDRAGGELFF
>NA|TRBV19|TRBD1|TRBJ2-7
TGTGCCAGGAAGCGGAGGACAGGGGGCCGTGGCTCCTACGAGCAGTACTTC
CARKRRTGGRGSYEQYF
>NA|TRBV5-1|NA|TRBJ2-3
TGCGCCAGCAGCAAAGGGGCCAGCGGGAGCACAGATACGCAGTATTTT
CASSKGASGSTDTQYF
>NA|TRBV28|NA|TRBJ1-1
TGTGCCAGCAGTTATGGGGGACTCGCGACTGAAGCTTTCTTT
CASSYGGLATEAFF
>NA|TRBV5-1|TRBD1|TRBJ2-3
TGCGCCAGCAGCTTAAGGACAGGGCAAGATACGCAGTATTTT
CASSLRTGQDTQYF
>NA|TRBV7-2|TRBD1|TRBJ1-2
TGTGCCAGCAGCTTAGGGGGGACAGCCAACTATGGCTACACCTTC
CASSLGGTANYGYTF
>NA|TRBV5-4|NA|TRBJ1-6
TGTGCCAGCAGCTTCTCCGGGACTGACTCCCCCCTCCACTTT
CASSFSGTDSPLHF
>NA|TRBV7-9|TRBD2|TRBJ2-1
TGTGCCAGCAGCTTAGGTTGGCTAGCGGGGAGTAGCTCCTACAATGAGCAGTTCTTC
CASSLGWLAGSSSYNEQFF
>NA|TRBV6-5|NA|TRBJ1-1
TGTGCCAGCAGTTCCATCGACAGCAACACTGAAGCTTTCTTT
CASSSIDSNTEAFF
>NA|TRBV10-3|TRBD2|TRBJ2-1
TGTGCCATCAGTGGGTTAGCGGGGGGCCTCGAGGGGGAGCAGTTCTTC
CAISGLAGGLEGEQFF
>NA|TRBV7-3|NA|TRBJ2-7
TGTGCCAGCAGCTTATGGGGCAGGCTCGAGCAGTACTTC
CASSLWGRLEQYF
>NA|TRBV7-7|NA|TRBJ2-3
TGTGCTAGCAGCGGGCTAACAGATACGCAGTATTTT
CASSGLTDTQYF
>NA|TRBV2|TRBD1|TRBJ1-3
TGTGCCAGCAGTGAAGCTGGGGCCAGGGGGTTTGGAAACACCATATATTTT
CASSEAGARGFGNTIYF
>NA|TRBV7-3|TRBD2|TRBJ2-5
TGTGCCAGCAGCCCCAGTGGGACTAGCGAGACCCAGTACTTC
CASSPSGTSETQYF
>NA|TRBV4-3|NA|TRBJ2-3
TGCGCCAGCAGCCAAGATCAGCGAACAGATACGCAGTATTTT
CASSQDQRTDTQYF
>NA|TRBV19|TRBD1|TRBJ2-2
TGTGCCAGTAGGCCGGGACAGGACCTCCCCGGGGAGCTGTTTTTT
CASRPGQDLPGELFF
>NA|TRBV27|NA|TRBJ1-2
TGTGCCAGCAGGCCGACAGCTAACTATGGCTACACCTTC
CASRPTANYGYTF
>NA|TRBV4-3|NA|TRBJ1-5
TGCGCCAGCAGCCAAGAGGGAGGGACTCAGCCCCAGCATTTT
CASSQEGGTQPQHF
>NA|TRBV4-2|NA|TRBJ2-7
TGTGCCAGCAGCCAAGGGGGGGTGGGTGTCGAGCAGTACTTC
CASSQGGVGVEQYF